This T cell receptor (beta chain) was sequenced for a study of blood T cell repertoires in COVID-19. Study information: Both acute and convalescent COVID-19 samples were obtained from the United States, Italy and Spain. In each case, the material was cDNA or gDNA derived from T cells, B-cell-depleted T cells, or PBMCs.

Original methodology: Amplification of reference gene primers provided the estimated nucleated cell counts. Profiled with immunoSEQ multiplex PCR; TCRdb holds only in-frame clones, not every one. V and J calls and clone size are given by that table; D and trimming were obtained from the DNA. Of approximately 230,000 clones in the sample, approximately 79% are singletons; the top ten hold under 4.5%. The ends were cut back, 7 bases at V and 2 bases at J, with 11 bases in the middle. Germline V gene sequence: CDR1 SNHLY, CDR2 FYNNEI. This CDR3 contains 14 residues. The chain joins TRBV2 to TRBJ2-2; perhaps TRBD1 as D (5 bases). Source material: peripheral blood. The source is a woman aged 40-49 years with active or convalescent COVID-19. CDR3 sequence reads: CASIGRVNTGELFF. CDR3 DNA sequence: TGTGCCAGCATAGGCAGGGTCAACACCGGGGAGCTGTTTTTT.